One sample yielded the 26 T cell receptor beta chains listed below, sequenced in a study of monozygotic twins with inflammatory bowel disease. Reanalyzing the 5' RACE reads, TCRdb keeps one entry per CDR3 protein, without DNA. The table for this sample gives 150,000 to 200,000 distinct CDR3 sequences. The sample was blood. These receptors originate from a human donor with ulcerative colitis or Crohn's disease, or a healthy co-twin of an affected twin (not recorded which).

The chain couples TRBV5-6 to TRBJ2-1; lacking DNA, the TRBD2 call made by TCRdb goes unchecked. The CDR3 extends over 14 amino acids. Germline CDR1 SGHDT, CDR2 YYEEEE. CDR3 protein: CASSSGLADNEQFF.

The rearrangement uses TRBV20-1 and TRBJ2-7; lacking DNA, the TRBD1 call made by TCRdb goes unchecked. Germline V gives CDR1 DFQATT, CDR2 SNEGSKA (reference sequence). This CDR3 region has 15 residues. The CDR3 region is CSATPQGTATYEQYF.

The chain combines TRBV25-1 with TRBJ2-7; TCRdb lists TRBD1, though no DNA is available to test this call. Germline V gene data show CDR1 as MGHDK and CDR2 as SYGVNS. The CDR3 spans 15 residues. The chain's CDR3 is CASSESGTGTGEQYF.

The chain joins TRBV14 to TRBJ2-7; TCRdb outputs TRBD2, but without DNA this stays unchecked. The CDR3 runs to 16 residues. Per the germline V gene, CDR1 is SGHDN and CDR2 is FVKESK. The CDR3 loop reads CASSLLTSGSSYEQYF.

This chain uses TRBV20-1 with TRBJ2-1; absent DNA, TCRdb's TRBD1 call cannot be checked. Germline CDR1 is DFQATT and CDR2 is SNEGSKA (reference sequence). There are 13 residues in the CDR3. CDR3 amino acids: CSANRRGFNEQFF.

The rearrangement uses TRBV27 and TRBJ2-2. The CDR3 runs to 13 residues. The V gene's germline CDR1 is MNHEY and CDR2 SMNVEV (reference sequence). CDR3: CASSLRLSGELFF.

The chain couples TRBV4-1 to TRBJ2-2; TCRdb indicates TRBD1, and absent DNA this call remains unverified. The germline CDR1 and CDR2 sequences are MGHRA and YSYEKL. The CDR3 spans 15 residues. The chain's CDR3 is CASSPWDSQTGELFF.

The chain has TRBV12-2 and TRBJ2-7; lacking DNA, the TRBD1 call made by TCRdb goes unchecked. TRBV12-2 is given as a pseudogene. The CDR3 sequence is 16 residues long. CDR3 residues: CASRLRGATGPYEQYF.

This sequence joins TRBV29-1 and TRBJ1-1; TCRdb returns TRBD1, unconfirmable since there is no DNA. This CDR3 is 14 amino acids long. Germline assignment: CDR1 SQVTM and CDR2 ANQGSEA. The CDR3 is CSAQRDRGSAEAFF.

The gene calls are TRBV20-1 and TRBJ2-1; absent DNA, TCRdb's TRBD1 call cannot be checked. This CDR3 is 13 amino acids long. Germline CDR1 DFQATT, CDR2 SNEGSKA (reference sequence). CDR3 sequence reads: CSAGHRTYNEQFF.

This chain uses TRBV7-6 with TRBJ2-5; TCRdb designates TRBD2, a call that cannot be tested without DNA. Germline CDR1 reads SGHVS; CDR2 reads FNYEAQ. The CDR3 sequence is 18 residues long. CDR3 loop: CASSLAPWASARRETQYF.

J is TRBJ2-1 and V is TRBV20-1; lacking DNA, the TRBD2 call made by TCRdb goes unchecked. The CDR3 covers 16 residues. Germline V gene lookup returns CDR1 DFQATT and CDR2 SNEGSKA (reference sequence). The CDR3 loop reads CSAANLRGATYNEQFF.

The chain has TRBV5-1 and TRBJ2-1. The CDR3 has 12 residues. Germline CDR1 SGHRS, CDR2 YFSETQ. The CDR3 is CASSPNYNEQFF.

The chain recombines TRBV20-1 with TRBJ2-7. Germline lookup yields CDR1 DFQATT and CDR2 SNEGSKA (reference sequence). The length of the CDR3 is 15 residues. CDR3 sequence: CSAREPDWSSYEQYF.

This chain links TRBV28 with TRBJ1-5. The CDR3 consists of 13 residues. The germline gives CDR1 MDHEN, CDR2 SYDVKM. The CDR3 protein is CASSWGSNQPQHF.

The rearrangement joins TRBV4-2 to TRBJ2-3; no DNA is available, so the TRBD2 call from TCRdb remains unchecked. Per the germline V gene, CDR1 is LGHNA and CDR2 is YNFKEQ. This CDR3 has 22 residues. This CDR3 is CASSQSRTPVWASGGRTDTQYF.

This chain links TRBV6-1 with TRBJ2-1; TCRdb proposes TRBD1, but this gene call is untestable without DNA. The CDR3 sequence is 14 residues long. The germline V gene has CDR1 MNHNS and CDR2 SASEGT. The CDR3 protein is CASTRGYSYNEQFF.

The chain combines TRBV30 with TRBJ2-2. Germline values: CDR1 GTSNPN, CDR2 SVGIG (reference sequence). CDR3 length: 12 residues. The CDR3 reads CAGYSTPGELFF. The full variable domain, completed using reference TRBV30 and TRBJ2-2, is SQTIHQWPATLVQPVGSPLSLECTVEGTSNPNLYWYRQAAGRGLQLLFYSVGIGQISSEVPQNLSASRPQDRQFILSSKKLLLSDSGFYLCAGYSTPGELFFGEGSRLTVL.

The genes are TRBV29-1 and TRBJ2-5; with no DNA, the TCRdb D assignment of TRBD2 cannot be verified. CDR3 length: 13 residues. Germline CDR1 and CDR2: SQVTM and ANQGSEA. The CDR3 spells CSGRAQAQETQYF.

This chain's CDR3 is CASSHRQGPYEQYF. The chain employs TRBV27 and TRBJ2-7; the D call from TCRdb, TRBD1, cannot be confirmed without DNA. The CDR3 spans 14 residues. Germline V gene data show CDR1 as MNHEY and CDR2 as SMNVEV (reference sequence).

The CDR3: CATSRVIGKLGQETQYF. This rearrangement joins TRBV15 to TRBJ2-5. In germline, CDR1 is LNHNV, CDR2 YYDKDF (reference sequence). The CDR3 has 17 amino acids.

The chain is built from TRBV7-9 and TRBJ1-6; without DNA, the TCRdb call of TRBD1 cannot be checked. This CDR3 contains 15 residues. CDR1 and CDR2 (germline): SEHNR, FQNEAQ (reference sequence). The CDR3 sequence is CASSPPTGAHSPLHF.

The chain employs TRBV5-6 and TRBJ1-3; TCRdb reports TRBD1, a call that lacks DNA to check it against. CDR1 is SGHDT, CDR2 YYEEEE, per germline. This CDR3 spans 15 amino acids. The CDR3 here is CASSLGQGAGNTIYF.

The rearrangement joins TRBV4-1 to TRBJ2-1; TCRdb reports TRBD1, a call that lacks DNA to check it against. This CDR3 has 14 amino acids. Germline V lookup: CDR1 MGHRA, CDR2 YSYEKL. CDR3 residues: CASSPGTGDNEQFF.

This chain uses TRBV3-1 with TRBJ2-7; there is no DNA to check the TCRdb D call of TRBD1. CDR3 length: 15 residues. Germline assignment: CDR1 LGHDT and CDR2 YNNKEL (reference sequence). This CDR3 reads CASSHMAGGTYEQYF.

The rearrangement joins TRBV20-1 to TRBJ1-5. The CDR3 runs to 13 residues. The V gene's germline CDR1 is DFQATT and CDR2 SNEGSKA (reference sequence). The CDR3 protein is CSASQGLGQPQHF.